One sample yielded the 4 T cell receptor beta chains listed below, sequenced in a study of T cell clonality in common variable immunodeficiency. TCRdb keeps only in-frame clones here, not all; method: immunoSEQ multiplex PCR. The sample was found to contain tens of thousands of clones, and every one recurs. What was sequenced was peripheral blood mononuclear cells. The source of these receptors is a person aged 18 to 75 in good health.

This clone was seen at least ten times. The CDR3 goes on 3 residues after the read ends, and that part is filled in from the germline J gene. The rearrangement uses TRBV2 and TRBJ2-3; 7 bases map to TRBD2. V shed 7 bases and J 0 bases; nucleotides not matched to a gene: 7. The CDR3 totals 15 residues. Looked up from germline, CDR1 is SNHLY and CDR2 is FYNNEI. CDR3 DNA, as far as it was read: TGTGCCAGCACCCTCACTAGCGTCAGCACAGATACG. Its translation: CASTLTSVSTDT. The whole CDR3 sequence is CASTLTSVSTDTQYF.

Note on this clone: The CDR3 goes on 3 residues after the read ends, and that part is filled in from the germline J gene. The chain is built from TRBV7-9 and TRBJ2-7; 7 nucleotides match TRBD1. The length of the CDR3 is 13 residues. V was clipped by 5 bases and J by 6 bases; unmatched bases: 7. CDR1 SEHNR and CDR2 FQNEAQ come from the germline V gene (reference sequence). This CDR3 is CASSRGDRAEQYF. Incomplete CDR3 DNA: TGTGCCAGCAGCCGCGGTGACAGGGCCGAG.

This clone was seen many times. The read halts 3 residues ahead of the CDR3 end, with the missing end drawn from the germline J gene. The rearrangement links TRBV20-1 to TRBJ2-7, with D unclear. Germline V gives CDR1 DFQATT, CDR2 SNEGSKA (reference sequence). The CDR3 has 11 amino acids. V was clipped by 1 base and J by 3 bases, with 4 bases between them. The CDR3 is CSARGSYEQYF. The CDR3 DNA, read in part, is TGCAGTGCTAGAGGCAGCTACGAG.

This clone was counted ten times or more. The read stops 3 residues short of the end of the CDR3; the missing end is completed from the germline J gene. The chain recombines TRBV4-2 with TRBJ2-2, with 12 nucleotides matching TRBD1. CDR3 size: 17 residues. Germline lookup yields CDR1 LGHNA and CDR2 YNFKEQ. V lost 4 bases and J lost 3; bases outside the gene matches: 6. Incomplete CDR3 DNA: TGTGCCAGCAGCCCTCCGGGACAGGGGGCGGACACCGGGGAG. Translating it yields CASSPPGQGADTGE. The complete CDR3 reads CASSPPGQGADTGELFF.